Each of the 12 T cell receptor beta chains below was sequenced from the same sample in a study of cytomegalovirus exposure and HLA in healthy donors. The PCR contained 60 Vbeta and 13 Jbeta primers. Only in-frame clones appear in the TCRdb table, and some are missing; sequencing was by immunoSEQ multiplex PCR. The sample consists of about 200,000 clones, roughly 80% of them appearing once. Material: PBMCs. These receptors were collected from a man aged 45-65 years in good health and CMV-seronegative.

The chain has TRBV5-1 and TRBJ2-7; 11 bases line up with TRBD1. V trimming: 6 bases; J trimming: 6 bases; junction bases outside the gene matches: 11. Germline-derived CDR1 and CDR2 are SGHRS and YFSETQ. This CDR3 has 15 amino acids. CDR3 coding DNA: TGCGCCAGCAAGGTTTCCGGGACAGGGGGTTCCGAGCAGTACTTC. Translated: CASKVSGTGGSEQYF.

The rearrangement joins TRBV30 to TRBJ1-5, with D possibly TRBD1 on 5 matching bases. The CDR3 is 15 residues long. Trimming cost V 0 bases and J 6 bases, with 15 bases left between them. Germline loops: CDR1 GTSNPN, CDR2 SVGIG (reference sequence). CDR3 in amino acids: CAWSVPGRFGQPQHF. The CDR3 coding sequence is TGTGCCTGGAGTGTACCAGGGAGGTTCGGTCAGCCCCAGCATTTT.

The V gene is TRBV28, the J gene TRBJ1-4; D perhaps matches TRBD1 (5 bases). V was pared by 3 bases and J by 7 bases, with 12 bases between. CDR3 length equals 14 residues. Looked up from germline, CDR1 is MDHEN and CDR2 is SYDVKM. CDR3 sequence: CASSFQGGAEKLFF. The CDR3 DNA sequence: TGTGCCAGCAGTTTCCAGGGAGGAGCTGAAAAACTGTTTTTT. Looking up the rest from reference TRBV28 and TRBJ1-4 gives the full variable domain: DVKVTQSSRYLVKRTGEKVFLECVQDMDHENMFWYRQDPGLGLRLIYFSYDVKMKEKGDIPEGYSVSREKKERFSLILESASTNQTSMYLCASSFQGGAEKLFFGSGTQLSVL.

Details on this clone: An end of the junction does not agree with germline; a read error may underlie this. V gene TRBV7-9 combines with J gene TRBJ1-2, with D hard to call. The CDR3 has 14 residues. Germline loops: CDR1 SEHNR, CDR2 FQNEAQ (reference sequence). The CDR3: CSSSPPLGVRGYTF. Here the CDR3 DNA reads TGTTCCAGCAGCCCACCCCTCGGGGTCCGGGGCTACACCTTC.

The CDR3, as DNA: TGTGCCAGCTCCCTAAAGGGACAGGGGTACCACGAGCAGTACTTC. The encoded protein is CASSLKGQGYHEQYF. The rearrangement links TRBV18 to TRBJ2-7; 10 bases agree with TRBD1. With 6 bases clipped from V and 5 bases from J, the junction kept 10 bases outside the gene matches. The CDR3 loop spans 15 amino acids. Germline V lookup: CDR1 KGHSH, CDR2 LQKENI.

V gene TRBV30 combines with J gene TRBJ2-1, with D tentatively TRBD1 (6 bases). V lost 4 bases, J lost 7 bases, and 14 bases lay in between. The CDR3 extends over 13 amino acids. Germline-derived CDR1 and CDR2 are GTSNPN and SVGIG (reference sequence). The CDR3 nucleotides are TGTGCCTGGACTTTGAACAGGGTGAATGAGCAGTTCTTC. Translating gives CAWTLNRVNEQFF.

The chain uses TRBV5-1 and TRBJ2-3; 15 positions match TRBD2. Germline V lookup: CDR1 SGHRS, CDR2 YFSETQ. Trimming removed 5 bases from V and 6 bases from J; junction bases left unmatched: 7. This CDR3 region has 16 residues. In nucleotides, the CDR3 is TGCGCCAGCAGTTCCGGACTAGCGGGAGGGTGGGATACGCAGTATTTT. This codes for CASSSGLAGGWDTQYF.

This chain connects TRBV5-1 to TRBJ1-1; D may be TRBD1 (5 bases). The CDR3 totals 13 residues. Germline CDR1 SGHRS, CDR2 YFSETQ. V lost 4 bases to trimming and J lost 7 bases, with 14 bases between them. The CDR3 here is CASSVNPGLEAFF. CDR3 DNA: TGCGCCAGCAGCGTAAACCCGGGACTTGAAGCTTTCTTT.

The CDR3 here is CASSEGLAGVRPYEQYF. CDR3 nucleotides: TGTGCCAGCAGTGAAGGGTTGGCGGGAGTACGTCCCTACGAGCAGTACTTC. The V gene is TRBV6-1, the J gene TRBJ2-7, with 7 bases lining up with TRBD2. The trim removed 1 base at V and 2 bases at J, leaving 11 bases unmatched. CDR3 size: 17 residues. CDR1 and CDR2 from the germline V gene are MNHNS and SASEGT.

The chain's CDR3 is CASGTSGRAYEQYF. The CDR3, as DNA: TGTGCCAGTGGGACTAGCGGGAGGGCCTACGAGCAGTACTTC. The chain employs TRBV27 and TRBJ2-7; 16 nucleotides agree with TRBD2. The germline V gene has CDR1 MNHEY and CDR2 SMNVEV (reference sequence). The CDR3 has 14 residues. V shed 9 bases and J 2 bases; nucleotides not matched to a gene: 1.

The V and J genes are TRBV5-6 and TRBJ1-4; tentative D call: TRBD1 (5 bases). The germline gives CDR1 SGHDT, CDR2 YYEEEE. CDR3 length equals 14 residues. Trimming cost V 0 bases and J 10 bases, with 13 bases left between them. The CDR3 spells CASSLGRDRVKLFF. The CDR3, as DNA: TGTGCCAGCAGCTTGGGCAGGGATCGTGTAAAACTGTTTTTT.

The sample holds many counts of this clone. The chain links TRBV5-4 to TRBJ2-1, with TRBD2 identical over 13 bases. V dropped 4 bases and J dropped 2; count of bases not matched to a gene: 6. The germline V gene has CDR1 SGHNT and CDR2 YYREEE (reference sequence). The CDR3 contains 17 residues. DNA of the CDR3: TGTGCCAGCAGCAATCCGGGACTAGCGGGACCCTACAATGAGCAGTTCTTC. Translation: CASSNPGLAGPYNEQFF. Filled out from reference TRBV5-4 and TRBJ2-1, the complete variable domain reads ETGVTQSPTHLIKTRGQQVTLRCSSQSGHNTVSWYQQALGQGPQFIFQYYREEENGRGNFPPRFSGLQFPNYSSELNVNALELDDSALYLCASSNPGLAGPYNEQFFGPGTRLTVL.